This TCR beta chain was sequenced for a study of prognosis after radiotherapy for stage I lung cancer (dated by TCRdb to the early 2020s). Context from the whole study: Between early 2018 and 2019, about 19 stage I NSCLC patients were enrolled in Nanjing, China. Newly diagnosed primary stage I lung tumors occurred in roughly 14 patients, and oligometastatic NSCLC after surgical resection of the primary tumor occurred in four to six. All patients were considered medically inoperable, owing to comorbidities in more than ten and refusal of surgery in seven or eight. Ages in the cohort of about a dozen men and about six women ranged from about 50 to 84 years, with a median of 74. Squamous cell carcinoma histology was identified in about 7 patients, and adenocarcinoma histology was identified in twelve patients. SBRT was given in 3 to 5 fractions with a biologically effective dose of at least 100 Gy, using image-guided IMRT or VMAT. In every patient, SBRT was given without any concurrent therapy. About 20% of the 19 patients developed distant metastases after SBRT, at a median of approximately 7 months; the other 15 showed no significant progression. The study profiled peripheral blood TCR beta repertoires from stage I NSCLC patients before and after stereotactic body radiotherapy and related them to distant failure. The study took one blood sample before SBRT and one after SBRT from each of 20 or so patients and sequenced all 38 samples.

Paper-wide results and their limitations: Unique TCR clone counts fell after SBRT (median 10,088 before versus more than 6,500 after; Wilcoxon paired P=0.011). Differences in TRBV and TRBJ usage frequencies by metastasis status were reportedly observed in two V genes at baseline and in several V and two J genes after SBRT. The study was limited by the small cohort and short follow-up, and independent validation of the study findings is required. No determination of tumor specificity was made for expanded TCR clones. None of the reported P values were adjusted for multiple comparisons. Post-SBRT Shannon entropy and its change from baseline were lower in patients who developed distant metastases; baseline Shannon entropy was not associated with metastases.

All patients had node-negative disease on CT and PET/CT, and none had a history of other malignancies or prior chemotherapy or radiotherapy. At each of two time points, around 6 milliliters of peripheral venous blood were collected into EDTA tubes. PBMCs were isolated by Ficoll-Paque Plus density-gradient centrifugation. Right after collection, samples were kept at -80 degrees C until analysis. Two rounds of multiplex PCR were used to amplify the TCR beta CDR3 region from genomic DNA. The first PCR round used primers specific to each TRBV and TRBJ gene, and the primer sequences were filed in Chinese patent CN105087789A. Universal primers were used in the second PCR round. The Roche High Pure PCR Template Preparation Kit was used to extract genomic DNA from frozen PBMCs. Libraries were sequenced paired-end with 151 bp reads on an Illumina HiSeq 3000. The original methods were these. CutAdapt was used to discard raw reads that did not contain the multiplex PCR primer sequences. Using PEAR, the high-quality paired reads were merged into contigs. By alignment to reference sequences, MiXCR assigned TRB V, D and J gene segments to each contig. CDR3 sequences were clustered by base quality and sequence similarity to remove sequencing errors. Shannon entropy normalized by the natural log of productive TCR sequence number was used as the measure of diversity. Clonality was defined as one minus Shannon entropy divided by the natural log of the number of unique clonotypes. Using the Youden index from ROC curves, the researchers picked the repertoire-metric cut-offs for progression-free survival, and all analyses were carried out in R 3.5.3. TCRdb redid the processing of the public reads, applying fastp at Q25 and MiXCR, and retained in-frame beta chains. Each CDR3 protein gets just one entry, which takes the most common genes and DNA from the rows behind it. These V and J calls originate from TCRdb's pipeline instead of the authors' own analysis. In this sample the table shows 10,000 to 15,000 distinct CDR3 sequences, roughly 43% of which occur a single time. Together, the top ten hold around 40% of the sample.

This clonotype came up many times. The specificity of this receptor is unknown. Base qualities are not provided; no much larger clone lies one nucleotide away. This receptor was taken from a donor at least 50 years old with non-small cell lung cancer. Sequencing used PBMCs, obtained before or after stereotactic body radiation therapy (not recorded which).

The sequenced DNA is TGTGCCACCAGCAGAGATCGTCCAGGGGAGGCGACCCAGTACTTC. Its amino acids are CATSRDRPGEATQYF. This chain is built from TRBV15 and TRBJ2-5; the D gene is possibly TRBD1 or TRBD2, with 6 bases matching each. CDR1 and CDR2 are read off the germline V gene (reference sequence) as LNHNV and YYDKDF. There are 15 amino acids in the CDR3, from cysteine to phenylalanine inclusive. The entry retains the CDR3 DNA only, 45 bases that are in frame from base 1. V is clipped by 0 bases and J by 7 bases, and the sequence between their germline boundaries is 15 bases long.